Presented here are 4 T cell receptor beta chains from one specimen sequenced in a study of blood T cells in healthy people across ages. Sample-barcoded 5' priming and a J-beta primer mix drove a second PCR of 7 to 11 cycles. A single record per CDR3 protein comes from TCRdb applying MiXCR to the 5' RACE reads. This repertoire shows around 2 million distinct CDR3 sequences, approximately 39% found once; its top ten account for 23%. The specimen sequenced was blood. The receptors stem from a human donor in good health.

This clonotype turned up a few times. The chain couples TRBV20-1 to TRBJ2-3, with unresolved D. The CDR3 consists of 11 residues. The germline gives CDR1 DFQATT, CDR2 SNEGSKA (reference sequence). Trimming took off 2 bases at V and 7 bases at J, with 7 bases between the two ends. CDR3 in DNA: TGCAGTGCTAGAAACCCCAATACGCAGTATTTT. Its translation is CSARNPNTQYF.

In this sample, this clonotype turned up a few times. The chain links TRBV12-3 or TRBV12-4 to TRBJ2-7; the D is unclear. The V gene lost 3 bases and the J gene lost 7 bases, with 13 bases spanning the gap. CDR3 size: 13 residues. The CDR3 nucleotides read TGTGCCAGCAGTTTTGCCCCTACGATGGAGCAGTACTTC. Translated: CASSFAPTMEQYF.

In its sample, this clonotype was seen a few times. This chain links TRBV7-8 with TRBJ2-1; unclear D gene. This CDR3 comprises 12 residues. Germline V gives CDR1 SGHVS, CDR2 FQNEAQ. Trimming cost V 4 bases and J 10 bases, with 11 bases left between them. The CDR3, as DNA: TGTGCCAGCAGCTCCCTCAACCAGGAGCAGTTCTTC. Residues: CASSSLNQEQFF.

This clonotype was observed a handful of times. This sequence joins TRBV12-3 or TRBV12-4 and TRBJ2-1; no clear D. The length of the CDR3 is 14 residues. Trimming shortened V by 4 bases and J by 2 bases, and 9 bases separated the two germline ends. CDR3 sequence reads: CASSSDPTYNEQFF. CDR3 nucleotide sequence: TGTGCCAGCAGTTCCGACCCAACCTACAATGAGCAGTTCTTC.